This entry lists 20 T cell receptor beta chains sequenced from one sample in a study of PD-L1 blockade in urothelial cancer. Time point denoted: pretreatment peripheral blood. Using immunoSEQ multiplex PCR, the repertoire was profiled, and TCRdb retains in-frame clones only, with some absent. The sample has tens of thousands of clones, about three quarters seen once; the top ten hold less than 5%. The sequencing here drew on PBMCs, taken around atezolizumab (anti-PD-L1) treatment. These receptors were collected from a man between 65 and 85 years old with urothelial cancer.

This rearrangement joins TRBV7-3 to TRBJ2-3, with 8 bases that match TRBD1. Looked up from germline, CDR1 is SGHTA and CDR2 is FQGTGA. The CDR3 has 15 residues. With V trimmed by 5 bases and J by 1 base, 5 bases remained unmatched. CDR3: CASSPTGGRTDTQYF. CDR3 nucleotide sequence: TGTGCCAGCAGCCCTACAGGGGGACGCACAGATACGCAGTATTTT. The entire variable domain, with the rest obtained from reference TRBV7-3 and TRBJ2-3, is as follows: GAGVSQTPSNKVTEKGKYVELRCDPISGHTALYWYRQSLGQGPEFLIYFQGTGAADDSGLPNDRFFAVRPEGSVSTLKIQRTERGDSAVYLCASSPTGGRTDTQYFGPGTRLTVL.

This chain links TRBV15 with TRBJ2-7; a possible D gene is TRBD2 (6 bases). Germline-derived CDR1 and CDR2 are LNHNV and YYDKDF (reference sequence). Trimming removed 5 bases at V and 4 bases at J, with 18 bases between. The length of the CDR3 is 15 residues. CDR3 sequence: CATSRERGVLYEQYF. In DNA, the CDR3 is TGTGCCACCAGCCGGGAGCGCGGGGTTTTATACGAGCAGTACTTC.

This clone was found a few times. The rearrangement links TRBV6-6 to TRBJ2-7; 7 nucleotides agree with TRBD2. Germline loops: CDR1 MNHNY, CDR2 SVGAGI (reference sequence). V trimming: 7 bases; J trimming: 7 bases; junction bases outside the gene matches: 13. This CDR3 is 14 amino acids long. For the CDR3, the DNA is TGTGCCAGCAACCTTGCGGCGGGAGTGGGAGAGCAGTACTTC. As protein: CASNLAAGVGEQYF.

This clone was observed a few times. V and J are TRBV7-2 and TRBJ2-1; 9 nucleotides agree with TRBD2. Germline V gene sequence: CDR1 SGHTA, CDR2 FQGNSA. This CDR3 region has 13 residues. V gave up 8 bases and J gave up 7 bases; unmatched junction bases: 6. The CDR3 bases are TGTGCCAGCGCGGGAGGGCACGGGAATGAGCAGTTCTTC. This encodes CASAGGHGNEQFF. The full variable domain, with the rest looked up from reference TRBV7-2 and TRBJ2-1, is GAGVSQSPSNKVTEKGKDVELRCDPISGHTALYWYRQSLGQGLEFLIYFQGNSAPDKSGLPSDRFSAERTGGSVSTLTIQRTQQEDSAVYLCASAGGHGNEQFFGPGTRLTVL.

This clone has a handful of counts. The V gene is TRBV5-1, the J gene TRBJ2-1; TRBD2 agrees at 8 bases. Trimming at V came to 3 bases and at J to 1 base, leaving 6 bases not matched to a gene. This CDR3 has 16 residues. The V gene's germline CDR1 is SGHRS and CDR2 YFSETQ. DNA of the CDR3: TGCGCCAGCAGCTCAAGGGGGACTAGTTCCTACAATGAGCAGTTCTTC. It specifies CASSSRGTSSYNEQFF. Based on the CDR3 plus reference TRBV5-1 and TRBJ2-1, the full variable domain is KAGVTQTPRYLIKTRGQQVTLSCSPISGHRSVSWYQQTPGQGLQFLFEYFSETQRNKGNFPGRFSGRQFSNSRSEMNVSTLELGDSALYLCASSSRGTSSYNEQFFGPGTRLTVL.

Written as DNA, the CDR3 is TGTGCCACCAGCGCCCCCCGTCGGGGAGGGGAGCGTCTAAAGGATGGAAACACCATATATTTT. Its translation: CATSAPRRGGERLKDGNTIYF. The rearrangement links TRBV15 to TRBJ1-3; TRBD1 might be the D (5 bases). V was clipped by 5 bases and J by 3 bases, with 32 bases between them. Germline loops: CDR1 LNHNV, CDR2 YYDKDF (reference sequence). This CDR3 comprises 21 residues.

CDR3 DNA: TGTGCCAGCAGCTCCGGGACAGGGAACTATGGCTACACCTTC. Protein sequence: CASSSGTGNYGYTF. The V and J genes are TRBV7-2 and TRBJ1-2; 9 bases match TRBD1. The V gene end was trimmed by 4 bases and the J gene end by 2 bases; junction bases not matched to a gene: 2. The CDR3 loop spans 14 amino acids. Germline lookup yields CDR1 SGHTA and CDR2 FQGNSA.

DNA for the CDR3: TGTGCCAGCAGCTTGTCGGGACTAGCGTACACCGGGGAGCTGTTTTTT. This encodes CASSLSGLAYTGELFF. The chain couples TRBV5-5 to TRBJ2-2, with 10 bases that match TRBD2. V lost 1 base, J lost 3 bases, and 3 bases stayed unmatched. The CDR3 contains 16 residues. The germline gives CDR1 SGHKS, CDR2 YYEKEE (reference sequence).

V and J are TRBV6-1 and TRBJ1-2; D may be TRBD1 (5 bases). Per germline, CDR1 MNHNS and CDR2 SASEGT. The CDR3 runs to 14 residues. Trimming left V 1 base short and J 4 bases short, with 10 bases between. CDR3 loop: CASSEDGRVYGYTF. DNA for the CDR3: TGTGCCAGCAGTGAAGATGGCAGGGTCTATGGCTACACCTTC.

The chain's CDR3 is CASSPDRDYGYTF. CDR3 in DNA: TGTGCCAGCTCACCGGACAGGGACTATGGCTACACCTTC. This chain uses TRBV18 with TRBJ1-2, with 8 bases fitting TRBD1. The germline gives CDR1 KGHSH, CDR2 LQKENI. Trimming took 3 bases from V and 3 from J; bases not matched to a gene: 0. The CDR3 totals 13 residues.

V gene TRBV11-3 combines with J gene TRBJ2-1, with 7 bases identical to TRBD2. Germline V lookup: CDR1 SGHNT, CDR2 YENEEA. Losses at the gene ends were 3 bases for V and 6 bases for J; bases not matched to a gene: 2. CDR3 length: 13 residues. The chain's CDR3 is CASSLASGNEQFF. Here the CDR3 DNA reads TGTGCCAGCAGCTTGGCTAGCGGCAATGAGCAGTTCTTC. The full variable domain, rest sourced from reference TRBV11-3 and TRBJ2-1, is EAGVVQSPRYKIIEKKQPVAFWCNPISGHNTLYWYLQNLGQGPELLIRYENEEAVDDSQLPKDRFSAERLKGVDSTLKIQPAELGDSAVYLCASSLASGNEQFFGPGTRLTVL.

This clone was seen a handful of times. The rearrangement links TRBV7-2 to TRBJ2-1; a weak D match, TRBD2 (6 bases). V lost 1 base and J lost 12, with 10 bases in between. The length of the CDR3 is 12 residues. From germline, CDR1 is SGHTA and CDR2 FQGNSA. CDR3: CASSLDGLLQFF. CDR3 in DNA: TGTGCCAGCAGCTTAGACGGACTACTGCAGTTCTTC.

The gene calls are TRBV5-8 and TRBJ2-7, with 11 bases aligning to TRBD2. Losses at the gene ends were 1 base for V and 2 bases for J; bases not matched to a gene: 5. The germline V gene has CDR1 SGHTS and CDR2 YDEGEE. There are 16 residues in the CDR3. CDR3: CASSLLAGGGAYEQYF. CDR3 bases: TGTGCCAGCAGCTTGTTAGCGGGAGGGGGTGCCTACGAGCAGTACTTC.

This chain uses TRBV6-6 with TRBJ2-5; 7 bases map to TRBD1. The length of the CDR3 is 12 residues. The V gene end was trimmed by 7 bases and the J gene end by 6 bases; junction bases not matched to a gene: 5. Germline-derived CDR1 and CDR2 are MNHNY and SVGAGI (reference sequence). CDR3 sequence reads: CASTHRGQTQYF. CDR3 DNA sequence: TGTGCCAGCACTCACAGGGGACAGACCCAGTACTTC.

J is TRBJ1-2 and V is TRBV5-4, with unresolved D. Germline CDR1 is SGHNT and CDR2 is YYREEE (reference sequence). V lost 0 bases and J lost 3, with 6 bases in between. This CDR3 region has 13 residues. The CDR3 region has the DNA TGTGCCAGCAGCTTGGCTGCAGACTATGGCTACACCTTC. Encoded protein: CASSLAADYGYTF.

J is TRBJ2-1 and V is TRBV7-8; 7 bases fit TRBD2. The CDR3 spans 16 residues. Germline trimming cut 3 bases from V and 7 bases from J; bases unmatched to any gene: 12. The germline CDR1 and CDR2 sequences are SGHVS and FQNEAQ. The CDR3 region is CASSFRGGSIENEQFF. CDR3 bases: TGTGCCAGCAGCTTTCGGGGCGGGAGTATAGAGAATGAGCAGTTCTTC.

The J gene is TRBJ1-4, the V gene TRBV28, with TRBD1 identical over 7 bases. This CDR3 contains 16 residues. J lost 5 bases, V lost 3 bases, and 9 bases had no gene match. CDR1 and CDR2 from the germline V gene are MDHEN and SYDVKM. Here the CDR3 DNA reads TGTGCCAGCAGTTTTCAACAGGGGATCGGAAATGAAAAACTGTTTTTT. Encoded protein: CASSFQQGIGNEKLFF.

This chain joins TRBV6-5 and TRBJ1-1; the match to TRBD1 covers 9 bases. The germline CDR1 and CDR2 sequences are MNHEY and SVGAGI. This CDR3 contains 14 residues. The J segment lost 7 bases and the V segment lost 5 bases, leaving 8 bases of the junction unmatched. CDR3: CASSRQGDRSEAFF. The CDR3 DNA is TGTGCCAGCAGTAGACAGGGGGATAGAAGTGAAGCTTTCTTT.

CDR3 sequence: CASSLSGEGDQPQHF. The CDR3 DNA is TGTGCCAGCAGCTTATCAGGCGAGGGAGATCAGCCCCAGCATTTT. This sequence joins TRBV7-9 and TRBJ1-5; no clear D. From germline, CDR1 is SEHNR and CDR2 FQNEAQ (reference sequence). V gave up 2 bases and J gave up 5 bases, with 13 bases separating them. This CDR3 has 15 amino acids.

Only a few counts were recorded for this clone. The chain links TRBV18 to TRBJ2-2; weak D call: TRBD2 (5 bases). Trimming shortened V by 4 bases and J by 4 bases, and 10 bases separated the two germline ends. The CDR3 sequence is 14 residues long. CDR1 and CDR2 from the germline V gene are KGHSH and LQKENI. The CDR3: CASSLEVGTGELFF. In nucleotides, the CDR3 is TGTGCCAGCTCACTGGAGGTGGGCACCGGGGAGCTGTTTTTT.